This entry describes one TCR beta chain. Antigen: not known. This entry comes from a study of T cell responses to AZD1222 COVID-19 vaccine. As for the study in general: Combined were second doses at about 4 or about 12 weeks.

The CDR3 runs to 17 residues. Generated by immunoSEQ multiplex PCR, the TCRdb table keeps only in-frame clones and is missing some. The table shows about 85,000 clones, with 85% to 90% occurring only once. Whole-study findings and limits: Females outnumbered males among donors, who were mostly white British; clonal diversity was possibly underestimated. Compared with day 0, the breadth and depth of the Spike-specific TCR repertoire rose significantly after two doses of AZD1222. Vaccine-associated CD4 TCRs spanned spike, dominant at 160-218 and 743-854.

The clonotype originates from an adult in good health. Specimen: peripheral blood, collected on day 0 of AZD1222 vaccination. V is TRBV7-5 and J is TRBJ1-5. TRBV7-5 represents a pseudogene. CDR3 in DNA: TGTGCCAGAAGCTTGCTCCTCCCCCGGTCTCGCAATCAGCCCCAGCATTTT. It encodes CARSLLLPRSRNQPQHF.